This T cell receptor (beta chain) was sequenced in a study of cytotoxic CD8 clonotypes in ibrutinib-treated CLL (dated by TCRdb to the early 2020s). Looking at the study overall: The cohort was composed of under 12 relapsed/refractory and about 15 treatment-naive patients; IGHV unmutated status was identified in some 17 patients. Of the 86 participants in the trial, about two dozen had longitudinal samples available. Responses were partial in roughly 25 patients and complete in 2; after median approximately 69 months follow-up, around 14 stayed in remission and roughly twelve progressed. On average, each sample had approximately 280,000 productive templates and more than 85,000 productive rearrangements. Response samples were obtained after a median of around eleven months of treatment, with a range of roughly 6 to 40 months. Patients were still on ibrutinib when every remission and progressive disease sample was collected. Cryopreserved peripheral blood mononuclear cells were collected before treatment, at response, and at either disease progression or sustained remission.

The label giving this sample's time point can be read as: roughly 2 years on ibrutinib. For TCR beta library preparation, roughly 2.1 micrograms of genomic DNA was extracted from cryopreserved PBMCs. High-throughput TCR beta sequencing was performed on longitudinal blood samples from CLL patients receiving ibrutinib monotherapy. The patients were enrolled in a single-center, open-label phase 2 trial of ibrutinib monotherapy. Overall study results and their limits: Sampling times were not matched between patients in sustained remission and patients whose disease was progressing, and lymph node repertoires were not examined. An increase in clonality was observed at ibrutinib response, with clonality remaining stable during sustained remission and falling back toward baseline at progression. Baseline clonality was found to be higher than that of age-matched healthy donors and was strongly correlated with circulating CD8+ T-cell counts. Public clonotypes were rare and either shrank or stayed stable during treatment, and the rise in clonality at ibrutinib response reflected expansion of private clonotypes.

This clone came up once. Its antigen is currently not known. Nothing much larger sits one base from this clone, and base qualities are not available. Each clonotype received, on average, 10x coverage in deep resolution sequencing performed on a MiSeq, where the target depth lay between 1 in 1 million and 1 in 200,000 T cells. TCR beta libraries were generated with the immunoSEQ hsTCRB Kit. The authors' analysis ran thus. Data were analyzed with ImmunoSEQ Data Assistant and ImmunoSEQ Analyzer, with V, D and J genes assigned per IMGT definitions. Clonality, which ranges from 0 to 1, was calculated as one minus the normalized Shannon entropy of productive rearrangement frequencies. Public clonotype analysis was restricted to overrepresented clonotypes comprising at least 0.05% of each patient's repertoire. Thirteen age-matched healthy donor repertoires from immuneACCESS were used as controls for clonality. TCRdb limited this immuneACCESS table to in-frame rearrangements with V and J called. A share of clones is missing; checked studies link under half to unresolved V genes, and the rest is unexplained. V, J and clone size are taken as reported in that table, and D and trimming were inferred from the DNA itself. Counted in this sample were around 140,000 clones; 76% of them appeared once. The biggest ten clones account for about 5% of the sample.

The CDR3 sequence holds 17 residues, the cysteine and phenylalanine included. Solely the CDR3 DNA is kept, with 51 bases framed from the first base. The material sequenced was PBMCs, taken after 24 months of ibrutinib treatment. This TCR was sampled from a human donor with chronic lymphocytic leukemia. The chain is encoded by TRBV21-1 joined to TRBJ2-5. TRBV21-1 is an annotated pseudogene. The CDR3: CASSKGGPPPNKETQYF. The DNA sequence is TGTGCCAGCAGCAAGGGGGGCCCACCCCCCAACAAAGAGACCCAGTACTTC.